A few counts support the clone carrying this T cell receptor (beta chain). Its antigen is currently unknown. CDR1 is SGHRS and CDR2 is YFSETQ in the germline V gene. The CDR3 consists of 16 residues. J was trimmed by 5 bases and V by 4 bases; bases with no gene match: 12. This sample was taken from a study of post-analysis software for immune sequencing data. Background on the study: Patients with relapsing-remitting, secondary progressive and progressive-relapsing multiple sclerosis courses were all represented.

Study-level results: Under F measure analysis, samples from one preparation batch co-clustered strongly. The study found TRBV5-6, TRBV5-1 and TRBV20-1 among five TRBV segments more frequent in patients than controls. Normalized Chao1 diversity in multiple sclerosis patients fell significantly below that of controls.

The TCR beta cDNA libraries carried unique molecular identifiers. Roughly 500,000 cDNA molecules were obtained from about 1 to 10 million T cells. Using its own MiXCR run on the PCR reads, TCRdb lists one record per CDR3 protein. The sample yields hundreds of thousands of distinct CDR3 sequences, just under 30% seen once. Source material: blood. This clonotype originated in a girl between 10 and 17 years old with multiple sclerosis. This chain uses TRBV5-1 with TRBJ2-7, with 10 positions matching TRBD1. The CDR3, as DNA: TGCGCCAGCAGCATTACCGGGACAGGGGTTGGTCACGAGCAGTACTTC. This gives the protein CASSITGTGVGHEQYF. Looking up the rest from reference TRBV5-1 and TRBJ2-7 gives the full variable domain: KAGVTQTPRYLIKTRGQQVTLSCSPISGHRSVSWYQQTPGQGLQFLFEYFSETQRNKGNFPGRFSGRQFSNSRSEMNVSTLELGDSALYLCASSITGTGVGHEQYFGPGTRLTVT.